This T cell receptor (beta chain) is from a study of CXCR3-negative and CXCR3-positive naive CD8 T cells (dated by TCRdb to the late 2010s). Regarding the study in general: In total, around 140 million TRB reads were obtained, or roughly 1.5 +/- 0.3 million reads per library. The TRBV-TRBJ cluster analysis covered naive subsets from 5 or 6 donors and memory cells from 3 donors. Data from under 12 donors, pooled across two independent experiments, went into the diversity and physicochemical repertoire analyses.

The sequencer was a NextSeq 550. The Human TCR Profiling Kit (MiLaboratory) was used to prepare UMI-labeled 5' RACE TRB cDNA libraries. The full amount of extracted RNA was used for cDNA synthesis, and the full amount of resulting cDNA was used for PCR amplification. Libraries were prepared in parallel with an identical number of PCR cycles. Regarding the original processing steps: With a minimum of two reads required per UMI, MIGEC and MiXCR pulled out about 52,000 +/- 9,100 unique UMI-labeled TRB cDNA molecules from each library. On average, about 40,000 +/- 10,000 functional in-frame TRB CDR3 nucleotide clonotypes lacking stop codons were found per library. After each sample was downsampled to 5000 UMI-labeled TRB molecules, VDJtools was used to calculate diversity metrics such as normalized Shannon-Wiener and Chao1. VDJtools computed clonotype-size-weighted physicochemical properties of the central five CDR3 residues: interaction energy, strength, volume and Kidera factor 4. After TCRdb reprocessed the reads, each CDR3 protein sequence was kept as one row, without DNA. TCRdb, rather than the study authors, made the V and J calls. The sample's records list about 130,000 distinct CDR3 sequences. The top ten hold 0.49% of the sample.

Turning to this clonotype: Its specific antigen is unknown.

The CDR3 spans 15 residues, from the cysteine through the phenylalanine. The coding DNA is unavailable. Each CD8+ T cell subset was flow-sorted in triplicate, with 300,000 cells per subset placed directly into RLT lysis buffer. To exclude memory contaminants, naive CD8+ T cells were stringently defined as CD45RO-CCR7+CD27+CD95-. Standard density gradient centrifugation was used to isolate peripheral blood mononuclear cells from buffy coats. A FACSAria III was used to flow-sort naive CD8+ T cells into CXCR3-negative and CXCR3-positive populations. An RNeasy Mini Kit was used to extract total RNA from the sorted cells. The paper's findings and limits, for the study overall: Because surface CD5, which is linked to self-reactivity in mice, was comparable between the naive subsets, TCR interaction strength was also inferred from TRB CDR3 physicochemical properties. Repertoire diversity was comparably high in both naive subsets but much lower in memory CD8+ T cells. Compared with CXCR3-negative naive cells, CXCR3-positive naive cells had TRB CDR3s with higher hydrophobicity (lower Kidera factor 4), lower energy, and higher strength and volume indices. TRBV-TRBJ usage was similar between naive CXCR3-negative and CXCR3-positive cells from the same donor, while memory cells showed distinct patterns. Because CXCR3 expression was partially decreased after cryopreservation, freshly isolated PBMCs were used for most assays.

Sequenced material: naive CXCR3- CD8+ T cells from blood. The cell subset or site label for this specimen denotes: CD45RO-CCR7+CD27+CD95- naive CD8+ T cells lacking CXCR3 (TNR3-). The V and J segments used are TRBV23-1 and TRBJ2-1. TRBV23-1 is marked as an open reading frame, function uncertain. This sequence was found in a human donor in good health. Some clones in this sample may be carry-over from other donors' samples. CDR3 protein: CASSKWSTTYNEQFF.